This is a list of T cell receptor beta chains from one sample in a study of shared clonotypes between healthy human individuals. Clones were read by immunoSEQ multiplex PCR, and TCRdb kept only the in-frame ones, dropping some. The data hold about 1,900,000 clones, with approximately 94% observed a single time. Sample: naive CD8+ T cells sorted from blood. All receptors derive from a man aged 18 to 30 in good health. Both conserved end residues are part of each CDR3. A D gene is named only where the DNA matches it firmly. Clone size is not always given. Where it is, it says once, few, many or a class for expanded clones.

v_gene	j_gene	d_gene	abundance	len	CDR3aa	CDR3nt
TRBV9	TRBJ2-7	-	-	14	CASSVSGRAYEQYF	TGTGCCAGCAGCGTTTCCGGCCGTGCCTACGAGCAGTACTTC
TRBV11-2	TRBJ2-3	-	-	15	CASSLDPWGTDTQYF	TGTGCCAGCAGCTTAGATCCGTGGGGCACAGATACGCAGTATTTT
TRBV6-5	TRBJ2-5	TRBD1	-	15	CASSPTGGGGETQYF	TGTGCCAGCAGTCCGACAGGGGGGGGAGGAGAGACCCAGTACTTC
TRBV29-1	TRBJ2-5	-	-	14	CSVEGSDYKETQYF	TGCAGCGTTGAAGGATCTGACTATAAAGAGACCCAGTACTTC
TRBV9	TRBJ1-1	-	-	12	CASSGSYTEAFF	TGTGCTTCATCGGGCAGCTACACTGAAGCTTTCTTT
TRBV6-6	TRBJ2-7	-	-	15	CAIRTGTQGSYEQYF	TGTGCCATCCGAACCGGGACCCAAGGCTCCTACGAGCAGTACTTC
TRBV4-3	TRBJ2-7	-	-	14	CASSQDELANEQYF	TGCGCCAGCAGCCAAGATGAGTTAGCGAACGAGCAGTACTTC
TRBV15	TRBJ1-6	TRBD1	-	14	CATSSPGGGSPLHF	TGTGCCACCAGTTCCCCAGGGGGCGGCTCACCCCTCCACTTT
TRBV10-3	TRBJ1-1	-	-	13	CAISEWGNTEAFF	TGTGCCATCAGTGAGTGGGGGAACACTGAAGCTTTCTTT
TRBV6-5	TRBJ1-2	-	-	15	CASSTTAHSFYGYTF	TGTGCCAGCAGTACGACAGCACATTCTTTCTATGGCTACACCTTC
TRBV5-6	TRBJ2-3	-	-	14	CASSDGSAMYTQYF	TGTGCCAGCAGCGACGGGTCTGCAATGTATACGCAGTATTTT
TRBV7-8	TRBJ1-5	-	-	13	CASSPDPFQPQHF	TGTGCCAGCAGCCCGGACCCGTTTCAGCCCCAGCATTTT
TRBV15	TRBJ2-7	TRBD2	-	16	CATSTTFAGLAHEQYF	TGTGCCACCAGCACAACCTTCGCGGGACTAGCCCACGAGCAGTACTTC
TRBV5-1	TRBJ1-2	-	once	15	CASSLEVEGSYGYTF	TGCGCCAGCAGCTTGGAGGTGGAGGGTAGCTATGGCTACACCTTC
TRBV29-1	TRBJ1-1	-	-	12	CSVWVLNTEAFF	TGCAGCGTGTGGGTCTTGAACACTGAAGCTTTCTTT
TRBV27	TRBJ2-1	-	-	14	CASSKDSFYNEQFF	TGTGCCAGCAGCAAGGACAGCTTCTACAATGAGCAGTTCTTC
TRBV9	TRBJ1-4	-	-	18	CASSVEDRGLDLNEKLFF	TGTGCCAGCAGCGTAGAGGACCGGGGGCTTGATCTTAATGAAAAACTGTTTTTT
TRBV5-1	TRBJ1-1	-	-	14	CASSLDLGGTEAFF	TGCGCCAGCAGCTTGGACTTGGGGGGCACTGAAGCTTTCTTT
TRBV7-6	TRBJ1-2	TRBD1	-	18	CASSLAIGQEAANYGYTF	TGTGCCAGCAGCTTAGCGATAGGACAGGAAGCTGCTAACTATGGCTACACCTTC
TRBV27	TRBJ2-2	-	-	14	CASSVGTNTGELFF	TGTGCCAGCAGTGTCGGTACGAACACCGGGGAGCTGTTTTTT
TRBV6-1	TRBJ2-7	TRBD2	-	15	CATKLLAGKGYEQYF	TGTGCCACCAAATTACTAGCGGGAAAAGGCTACGAGCAGTACTTC
TRBV7-9	TRBJ1-4	-	-	16	CASSLVVEKTNEKLFF	TGTGCCAGCAGCTTAGTGGTAGAGAAGACTAATGAAAAACTGTTTTTT
TRBV9	TRBJ1-1	-	-	14	CASSVGGTLVEAFF	TGTGCCAGCAGCGTAGGTGGGACACTGGTTGAAGCTTTCTTT
TRBV6-5	TRBJ2-1	-	-	12	CALRASYNEQFF	TGTGCCCTGCGGGCGTCCTACAATGAGCAGTTCTTC
TRBV4-3	TRBJ1-3	-	-	15	CASSPGGGRGNTIYF	TGCGCCAGCAGCCCAGGTGGGGGGAGAGGAAACACCATATATTTT
TRBV27	TRBJ2-1	TRBD2	-	14	CASRLAGGHNEQFF	TGTGCCAGCAGACTAGCGGGGGGGCATAATGAGCAGTTCTTC